This T cell receptor (beta chain) was observed in a study of blood T cell repertoires in COVID-19. Study summary: Researchers got acute and convalescent COVID-19 samples from the United States, Italy and Spain. PBMCs, B-cell-depleted T cells, or T cells were the source of the cDNA or gDNA that made up the material.

In the source study's methods: Counts of nucleated cells, estimated from reference gene primer amplification, were obtained. This table comes from immunoSEQ multiplex PCR, and its TCRdb copy is limited to in-frame clones, with some not included. The D gene and trimming were derived from the DNA, and the V and J assignments and clone size from that table. The sample consists of about 110,000 clones, about two thirds of them appearing once. Sequenced sample: peripheral blood. The sequence derives from a human donor with acute or convalescent COVID-19. The donor label of this sample is uncertain.

CDR3 in amino acids: CASSVSGLSGNTIYF. The CDR3 DNA reads TGTGCCAGCAGCGTCTCAGGGTTGTCTGGAAACACCATATATTTT. This chain links TRBV9 with TRBJ1-3, with D perhaps matching TRBD1 (5 bases). V gave up 2 bases and J gave up 1 base, with 10 bases separating them. This CDR3 region has 15 residues. Germline CDR1 reads SGDLS; CDR2 reads YYNGEE.